Reported below is one T cell receptor beta chain. This record belongs to a study of blood T cells in healthy people across ages. Across the whole study: Template switching caught about one barcoded beta molecule for each two T cells.

Every donor gave 8 to 10 milliliters of peripheral blood. Total RNA was extracted at no less than 5.5 micrograms per sample. The V and J ends lost 6 bases and 4 bases respectively, with 12 bases between them. Germline-derived CDR1 and CDR2 are MNHEY and SVGEGT. This CDR3 has 13 residues. Primers used in a second PCR of about 6 to 11 cycles were a sample-barcoded 5' primer and a J-beta primer mix. TCRdb independently ran MiXCR on the 5' RACE reads; one entry per CDR3 protein. There are 890,000 or so distinct CDR3 sequences in the sample; around two thirds occur only once, and 25% to 35% lies in the top ten.

The clonotype originates from a man aged 30-40 years in good health. The chain links TRBV6-2 or TRBV6-3 to TRBJ1-2, with D possibly matching TRBD1 (5 bases). What was sequenced was blood. The CDR3 protein is CASSQGWGYGYTF. CDR3 nucleotides: TGTGCCAGCAGCCAGGGATGGGGCTATGGCTACACCTTC.